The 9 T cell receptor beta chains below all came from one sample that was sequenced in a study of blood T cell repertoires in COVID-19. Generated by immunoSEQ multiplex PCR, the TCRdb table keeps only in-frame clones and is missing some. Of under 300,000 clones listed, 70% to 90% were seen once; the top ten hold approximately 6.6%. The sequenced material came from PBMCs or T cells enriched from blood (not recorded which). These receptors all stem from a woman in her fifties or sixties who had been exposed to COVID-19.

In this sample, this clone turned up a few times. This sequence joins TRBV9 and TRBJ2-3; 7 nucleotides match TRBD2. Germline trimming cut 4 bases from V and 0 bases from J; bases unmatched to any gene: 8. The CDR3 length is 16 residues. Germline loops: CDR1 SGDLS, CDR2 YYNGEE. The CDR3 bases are TGTGCCAGCAGCCCTCGTGGGGGACTAAGCACAGATACGCAGTATTTT. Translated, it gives CASSPRGGLSTDTQYF. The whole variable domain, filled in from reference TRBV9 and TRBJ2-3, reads DSGVTQTPKHLITATGQRVTLRCSPRSGDLSVYWYQQSLDQGLQFLIQYYNGEERAKGNILERFSAQQFPDLHSELNLSSLELGDSALYFCASSPRGGLSTDTQYFGPGTRLTVL.

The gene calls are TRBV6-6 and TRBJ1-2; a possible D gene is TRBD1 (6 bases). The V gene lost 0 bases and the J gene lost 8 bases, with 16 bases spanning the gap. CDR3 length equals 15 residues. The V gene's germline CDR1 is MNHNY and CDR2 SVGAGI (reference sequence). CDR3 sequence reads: CASSYSDSALGGYTF. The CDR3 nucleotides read TGTGCCAGCAGTTACTCGGACAGCGCCTTGGGGGGCTACACCTTC.

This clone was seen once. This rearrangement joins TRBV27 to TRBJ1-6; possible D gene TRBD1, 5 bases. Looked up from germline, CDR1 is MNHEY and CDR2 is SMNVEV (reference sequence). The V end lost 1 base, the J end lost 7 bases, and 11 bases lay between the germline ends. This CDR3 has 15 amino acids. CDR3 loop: CASSLFRQSNSPLHF. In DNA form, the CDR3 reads TGTGCCAGCAGTTTATTTCGACAGTCCAATTCACCCCTCCACTTT.

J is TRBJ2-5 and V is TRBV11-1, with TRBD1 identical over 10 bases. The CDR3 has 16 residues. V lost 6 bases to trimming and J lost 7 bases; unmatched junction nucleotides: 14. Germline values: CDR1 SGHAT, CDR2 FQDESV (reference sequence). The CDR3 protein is CASRSARGQGLWTQYF. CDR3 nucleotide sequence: TGTGCCAGCAGGTCGGCTCGGGGACAGGGGCTGTGGACCCAGTACTTC.

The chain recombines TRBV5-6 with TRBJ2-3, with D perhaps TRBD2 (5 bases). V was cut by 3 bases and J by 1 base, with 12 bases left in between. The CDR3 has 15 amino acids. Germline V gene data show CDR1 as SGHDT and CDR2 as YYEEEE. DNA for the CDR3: TGTGCCAGCAGCTCGGGAACGGGCCGCACAGATACGCAGTATTTT. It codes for CASSSGTGRTDTQYF.

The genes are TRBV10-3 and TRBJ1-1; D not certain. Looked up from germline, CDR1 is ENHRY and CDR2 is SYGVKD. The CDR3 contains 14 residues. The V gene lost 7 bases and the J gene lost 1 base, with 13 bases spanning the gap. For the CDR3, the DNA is TGTGCCATCAAGAGGGAGGGTGGGAACACTGAAGCTTTCTTT. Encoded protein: CAIKREGGNTEAFF.

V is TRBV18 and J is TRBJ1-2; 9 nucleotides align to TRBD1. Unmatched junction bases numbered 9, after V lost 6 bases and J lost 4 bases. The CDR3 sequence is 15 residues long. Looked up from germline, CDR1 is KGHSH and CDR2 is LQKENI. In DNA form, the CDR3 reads TGTGCCAGCTCCGGTCCAGGACAGGGGTTCTATGGCTACACCTTC. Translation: CASSGPGQGFYGYTF.

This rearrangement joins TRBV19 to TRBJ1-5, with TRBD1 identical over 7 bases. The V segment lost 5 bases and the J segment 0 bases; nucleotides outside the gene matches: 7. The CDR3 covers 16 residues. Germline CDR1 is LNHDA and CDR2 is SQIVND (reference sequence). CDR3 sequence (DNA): TGTGCCAGTAGTCCCGGACAGGCGTATAGCAATCAGCCCCAGCATTTT. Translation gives CASSPGQAYSNQPQHF.

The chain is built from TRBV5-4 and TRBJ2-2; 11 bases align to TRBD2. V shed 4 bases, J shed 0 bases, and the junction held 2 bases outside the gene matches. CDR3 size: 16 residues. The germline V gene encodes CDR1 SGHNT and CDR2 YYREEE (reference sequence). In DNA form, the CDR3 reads TGTGCCAGCAGCCGACTAGCGGGGACGAACACCGGGGAGCTGTTTTTT. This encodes CASSRLAGTNTGELFF.